This record looks at one TCR beta chain sequence and its context. Its antigen is currently unknown. The data stem from a study of CD8 T cells in Susac syndrome. Findings of the study overall: TEMRA cells and active patients showed peak Susac CD8+ clonal expansion.

The RNA input was about 0.5 to 1 ug, and it was reverse transcribed with random hexamers. TCRdb used MiXCR to reprocess the immunoSEQ multiplex PCR reads, holding one entry per CDR3 protein. The table lists around 170,000 distinct CDR3 sequences, approximately 95% of them singletons. This CDR3 is built from 13 residues. Germline V gene lookup returns CDR1 LNHDA and CDR2 SQIVND (reference sequence). The V gene lost 2 bases and the J gene lost 0 bases, with 2 bases spanning the gap. The chain uses TRBV19 and TRBJ2-1; D uncertain. This sequence originates from a human donor with Susac syndrome. The sample was CD8+ T cells from PBMCs. The CDR3 region is CASSINSYNEQFF. The CDR3 nucleotides read TGTGCCAGTAGTATAAACTCCTACAATGAGCAGTTCTTC.